The clone carrying this TCR beta chain was observed a single time. This sample was taken from a study of blood T cell repertoires in COVID-19. Study summary: There were acute and convalescent COVID-19 samples, and they came from the United States, Italy and Spain. PBMCs, B-cell-depleted T cells, or T cells were the source of the cDNA or gDNA that made up the material.

From germline, CDR1 is SEHNR and CDR2 FQNEAQ (reference sequence). The CDR3 totals 14 residues. With V trimmed by 4 bases and J by 1 base, 3 bases remained unmatched. Per the study methods: Estimation of nucleated cell counts was performed using reference gene primer amplification. TCRdb keeps only in-frame clones here, not all; method: immunoSEQ multiplex PCR. The DNA gave D and trimming, while V, J and clone size come from that table. The table lists approximately 110,000 clones, roughly 88% of them singletons, with 7.9% in the top ten. V usage is TRBV7-9 and J usage is TRBJ1-1; TRBD1 matches at 7 bases. The TCR comes from an elderly woman with active or convalescent COVID-19. Sequenced material: peripheral blood. CDR3 DNA: TGTGCCAGCAGCTGGGGACAGAAGAACACTGAAGCTTTCTTT. Protein product: CASSWGQKNTEAFF.